Included here is one TCR beta chain sequence, with context. No antigen is known for it. One base away there is no much larger clone; base qualities are not given. Relative to germline, V is 0 bases shorter and J is 1 base shorter, with 9 bases between their ends. CDR3 length: 15 amino acids, cysteine to phenylalanine. This entry keeps only the CDR3 DNA: 45 bases, framed from base 1. Taken from the germline V gene, the CDR1 and CDR2 loops are SGHAT and FQNNGV. This specimen belongs to a study of blood T cell repertoires in COVID-19 (TCRdb year 2020). For the study in its entirety: The collaborator samples originated in the United States, Italy and Spain and spanned the acute and convalescent phases of COVID-19. Sample metadata almost always included a de-identified subject ID, COVID-19 status, age in years and sex. Samples came from the ongoing ImmuneRACE study (first 160 participants) plus 1,254 subjects from 6 global collaborators. Deeply sampled blood TCRbeta repertoires from subjects exposed to, actively infected with, or recovered from COVID-19 were included in the dataset. The repertoires were released in a freely available public database intended as a resource for research on the immune response to SARS-CoV-2. Where available, HLA class I and class II types were obtained from metadata supplied by the sample provider rather than from assay-based typing. The material from the prospective study consisted of cDNA or gDNA derived from T cells, B-cell-depleted T cells, or PBMCs.

Beyond this particular receptor, the publication reports: The quantity of clinical and demographic metadata differed by source and by participant and was supplied without curation.

Each collaborating institution followed its own protocols to collect whole blood in K2EDTA tubes. For TCRbeta analysis, collaborator samples were shipped as frozen whole blood, as isolated PBMCs, or as DNA extracted from either sample type. TCRbeta CDR3 regions were amplified from genomic DNA using the immunoSEQ Assay, a bias-controlled multiplex PCR. As for how the authors treated the data: The number of nucleated cells in each sample was estimated from the amplification of reference gene primers within the assay. Sequence reads were collapsed and filtered to measure the absolute abundance of every unique TCRbeta CDR3 rearrangement. For each sample, productive Simpson clonality was calculated as the square root of Simpson's diversity index over productive rearrangements. TCRdb took this table from immuneACCESS and kept in-frame rearrangements with V and J called. Such tables lack part of the clones; where checked against another copy, unresolved V genes explain under half of the gap, and the rest is unexplained. That table supplies the V and J calls and clone size; D and trimming were determined from the DNA. The sample table shows roughly 150,000 clones, and 87% are seen once. The ten largest clones add up to under 6% of the sample.

The receptor's source is a human donor in a cohort sampled during active COVID-19. Sample: peripheral blood. The chain joins TRBV11-2 to TRBJ1-1; tentative D gene TRBD1, with 5 bases matching. The DNA is as follows: TGTGCCAGCAGCTTAGATGGCAGGGCGAACACTGAAGCTTTCTTT. Translation gives CASSLDGRANTEAFF. The entire variable domain, with the stretches around the CDR3 drawn from the reference TRBV11-2 and TRBJ1-1 proteins, is EAGVAQSPRYKIIEKRQSVAFWCNPISGHATLYWYQQILGQGPKLLIQFQNNGVVDDSQLPKDRFSAERLKGVDSTLKIQPAKLEDSAVYLCASSLDGRANTEAFFGQGTRLTVV.